One sample yielded the 22 T cell receptor beta chains listed below, sequenced in a study of blood T cell repertoires in COVID-19. Repertoires were generated with immunoSEQ multiplex PCR, while TCRdb's copy carries only in-frame clones and drops some. The sample includes under 300,000 clones, around 86% of them seen just once. Specimen: peripheral blood. The source is an older woman with active or convalescent COVID-19.

J is TRBJ2-3 and V is TRBV6-2 or TRBV6-3; 7 bases map to TRBD1. Germline loops: CDR1 MNHEY, CDR2 SVGEGT. This CDR3 is 18 amino acids long. V lost 6 bases to trimming and J lost 0 bases; unmatched junction nucleotides: 15. The CDR3 loop reads CASSSGTEPLPSTDTQYF. The CDR3 DNA sequence: TGTGCCAGCAGCTCCGGGACAGAGCCCCTCCCCAGCACAGATACGCAGTATTTT.

The chain has TRBV29-1 and TRBJ1-5; a possible D gene is TRBD1 (6 bases). The V and J ends lost 3 bases and 6 bases respectively, with 15 bases between them. The germline V gene encodes CDR1 SQVTM and CDR2 ANQGSEA. This CDR3 is 14 amino acids long. In DNA, the CDR3 is TGCAGCGTTGAGCTAGGGGGGGCCGGTCAGCCCCAGCATTTT. Its protein product is CSVELGGAGQPQHF. Full variable domain (remainder filled in from reference TRBV29-1 and TRBJ1-5): SAVISQKPSRDICQRGTSLTIQCQVDSQVTMMFWYRQQPGQSLTLIATANQGSEATYESGFVIDKFPISRPNLTFSTLTVSNMSPEDSSIYLCSVELGGAGQPQHFGDGTRLSIL.

This chain joins TRBV15 and TRBJ2-3, with 7 bases fitting TRBD2. CDR1 is LNHNV, CDR2 YYDKDF, per germline (reference sequence). CDR3 length: 15 residues. V lost 2 bases, J lost 6 bases, and 8 bases stayed unmatched. DNA of the CDR3: TGTGCCACCAGCAGATCCCGCGGGGGAGGTGATACGCAGTATTTT. Residues: CATSRSRGGGDTQYF.

The chain recombines TRBV3-1 (or the pseudogene TRBV3-2) with TRBJ2-5; D perhaps matches TRBD2 (7 bases). Germline V gives CDR1 LGHDT, CDR2 YNNKEL (reference sequence). The germline V and J ends were trimmed by 0 bases and 2 bases, with 16 bases remaining between them. This CDR3 has 17 residues. CDR3: CASSQDWPRGGQETQYF. CDR3 bases: TGTGCCAGCAGCCAAGATTGGCCCAGGGGAGGGCAAGAGACCCAGTACTTC.

The V gene is TRBV6-1, the J gene TRBJ1-1, with D possibly matching TRBD1 (6 bases). Germline CDR1 is MNHNS and CDR2 is SASEGT. Trimming cost V 2 bases and J 4 bases, with 8 bases left between them. The CDR3 loop spans 13 amino acids. The CDR3 protein is CASSEKDSTEAFF. Written as DNA, the CDR3 is TGTGCCAGCAGTGAAAAGGACAGCACTGAAGCTTTCTTT.

Note on this clone: Other DNA sequences of this sample code for an identical CDR3. The J gene is TRBJ1-3, the V gene TRBV5-1; D unresolved. This CDR3 is built from 14 residues. Germline values: CDR1 SGHRS, CDR2 YFSETQ. V was pared by 0 bases and J by 3 bases, with 7 bases between. In nucleotides, the CDR3 is TGCGCCAGCAGCTTGGCAGGTTATGGAAACACCATATATTTT. Translating it yields CASSLAGYGNTIYF.

The genes are TRBV19 and TRBJ1-1; D is undetermined. The V and J ends lost 5 bases and 3 bases respectively, with 10 bases between them. Germline values: CDR1 LNHDA, CDR2 SQIVND (reference sequence). This CDR3 has 13 residues. CDR3 protein: CASSSQAHTEAFF. The CDR3 DNA follows: TGTGCCAGTAGTTCCCAGGCTCACACTGAAGCTTTCTTT.

The chain recombines TRBV5-6 with TRBJ2-3; 14 nucleotides line up with TRBD2. Germline V gene data show CDR1 as SGHDT and CDR2 as YYEEEE. The CDR3 loop spans 17 amino acids. With V trimmed by 3 bases and J by 0 bases, 3 bases remained unmatched. The CDR3: CASSYRTSGGSTDTQYF. The CDR3 coding sequence is TGTGCCAGCAGCTACCGGACTAGCGGGGGGAGCACAGATACGCAGTATTTT.

The chain is built from TRBV7-3 and TRBJ2-6, with D perhaps TRBD2 (6 bases). The CDR3 has 16 amino acids. The germline V and J ends were trimmed by 3 bases and 4 bases, with 13 bases remaining between them. Germline V gene lookup returns CDR1 SGHTA and CDR2 FQGTGA. CDR3 coding DNA: TGTGCCAGCAGCTTCAGGGAGGCGTCAGGGGCCAACGTCCTGACTTTC. Encoded protein: CASSFREASGANVLTF.

The chain links TRBV5-1 to TRBJ2-4; D is ambiguous. The CDR3 extends over 14 amino acids. The germline gives CDR1 SGHRS, CDR2 YFSETQ. Trimming cost V 1 base and J 5 bases, with 10 bases left between them. CDR3 DNA sequence: TGCGCCAGCAGCTTGCCAGACGGAGAAAACATTCAGTACTTC. This encodes CASSLPDGENIQYF. The complete variable domain, with remaining parts taken from reference TRBV5-1 and TRBJ2-4, reads KAGVTQTPRYLIKTRGQQVTLSCSPISGHRSVSWYQQTPGQGLQFLFEYFSETQRNKGNFPGRFSGRQFSNSRSEMNVSTLELGDSALYLCASSLPDGENIQYFGAGTRLSVL.

The V and J genes are TRBV7-3 and TRBJ2-5, with TRBD2 matching 10 bases. Germline V lookup: CDR1 SGHTA, CDR2 FQGTGA. This CDR3 is built from 17 residues. V lost 4 bases to trimming and J lost 5 bases; unmatched junction nucleotides: 13. CDR3 in DNA: TGTGCCAGCAGCTCTACAGGAGCGGGGGGGCTCGTCGAGACCCAGTACTTC. Amino acid sequence: CASSSTGAGGLVETQYF.

The chain employs TRBV7-8 and TRBJ2-5; D is ambiguous. The CDR3 covers 13 residues. Trimming cost V 5 bases and J 5 bases, with 12 bases left between them. The germline gives CDR1 SGHVS, CDR2 FQNEAQ. The CDR3 nucleotides read TGTGCCAGCAGCGCCTCTCTCGGGGAGACCCAGTACTTC. Residues: CASSASLGETQYF.

This chain connects TRBV27 to TRBJ1-3, with D tentatively TRBD1 (6 bases). CDR1 and CDR2 from the germline V gene are MNHEY and SMNVEV (reference sequence). Trimming removed 2 bases at V and 4 bases at J, with 12 bases between. This CDR3 is built from 15 residues. CDR3 coding DNA: TGTGCCAGCAGTTTAACCAGGACAGCCGGAAACACCATATATTTT. Its protein product is CASSLTRTAGNTIYF.

This clone appeared once. The chain recombines TRBV30 with TRBJ1-4; no firm D call. Germline CDR1 is GTSNPN and CDR2 is SVGIG (reference sequence). Trimming took 0 bases from V and 7 from J, leaving 15 bases between them. There are 15 residues in the CDR3. As DNA, the CDR3 is TGTGCCTGGAGTGTACGTCGGGGAGGGATTGAAAAACTGTTTTTT. Protein product: CAWSVRRGGIEKLFF.

Regarding this clone: The junction departs from germline at one end; a sequencing error may be responsible. The V call is TRBV7-9, the J call TRBJ1-2, with D possibly being TRBD1 (5 bases). The CDR3 loop spans 9 amino acids. CDR1 and CDR2 (germline): SEHNR, FQNEAQ (reference sequence). The DNA of the CDR3 is TGTGCCAGCAGCTTAGTAGGGGTCTTC. Protein sequence: CASSLVGVF. Based on the CDR3 plus reference TRBV7-9 and TRBJ1-2, the full variable domain is DTGVSQNPRHKITKRGQNVTFRCDPISEHNRLYWYRQTLGQGPEFLTYFQNEAQLEKSRLLSDRFSAERPKGSFSTLEIQRTEQGDSAMYLCASSLVGVFGSGTRLTVV.

Note on this clone: Being one base from a much bigger clone, this may be a read error. The sample contains more than one DNA sequence encoding this CDR3. This chain uses TRBV6-1 with TRBJ1-1; D might be TRBD1 (5 bases). Germline V gene sequence: CDR1 MNHNS, CDR2 SASEGT. The CDR3 has 13 residues. V lost 0 bases, J lost 4 bases, and 6 bases lay in between. CDR3: CASSEAGGTEAFF. CDR3 nucleotide sequence: TGTGCCAGCAGTGAAGCGGGGGGCACTGAAGCTTTCTTT.

The chain uses TRBV4-2 and TRBJ2-5, with TRBD1 identical over 7 bases. CDR1 is LGHNA, CDR2 YNFKEQ, per germline. The CDR3 sequence is 16 residues long. The trim removed 4 bases at V and 2 bases at J, leaving 10 bases unmatched. DNA for the CDR3: TGTGCCAGCAGCCTGGCCGGGACAGAGTCTCAAGAGACCCAGTACTTC. This encodes CASSLAGTESQETQYF.

This chain links TRBV2 with TRBJ1-3; D uncertain. V dropped 0 bases and J dropped 0 bases, with 12 bases sitting between them. This CDR3 spans 17 amino acids. From germline, CDR1 is SNHLY and CDR2 FYNNEI. The CDR3 nucleotides are TGTGCCAGCAGTGAAGCGCTTGCCGGTCTCTCTGGAAACACCATATATTTT. Translating it yields CASSEALAGLSGNTIYF.

This sequence joins TRBV6-1 and TRBJ2-1, with TRBD2 identical over 8 bases. The CDR3 runs 17 residues. The V gene's germline CDR1 is MNHNS and CDR2 SASEGT. Trimming took 4 bases from V and 9 from J; bases not matched to a gene: 17. CDR3 in amino acids: CASSAMRTSQGGREQFF. The CDR3 DNA reads TGTGCCAGCAGTGCCATGAGGACTAGCCAGGGCGGGCGTGAGCAGTTCTTC.

The chain is built from TRBV29-1 and TRBJ2-5; D unresolved. Germline-derived CDR1 and CDR2 are SQVTM and ANQGSEA. V was pared by 5 bases and J by 8 bases, with 12 bases between. The CDR3 covers 11 residues. CDR3 residues: CSVSRSLTQYF. DNA of the CDR3: TGCAGCGTTTCTAGATCCCTAACCCAGTACTTC.

The rearrangement joins TRBV2 to TRBJ1-4; 7 nucleotides align to TRBD1. This CDR3 comprises 13 residues. Germline CDR1 reads SNHLY; CDR2 reads FYNNEI. The ends lost 6 bases at V and 5 bases at J; junction bases unmatched: 3. CDR3: CASRGTANEKLFF. CDR3 DNA: TGTGCCAGCAGGGGGACAGCGAATGAAAAACTGTTTTTT. The full variable domain, completed using reference TRBV2 and TRBJ1-4, is EPEVTQTPSHQVTQMGQEVILRCVPISNHLYFYWYRQILGQKVEFLVSFYNNEISEKSEIFDDQFSVERPDGSNFTLKIRSTKLEDSAMYFCASRGTANEKLFFGSGTQLSVL.

This sequence joins TRBV19 and TRBJ1-1, with 9 nucleotides matching TRBD1. The trim removed 3 bases at V and 9 bases at J, leaving 2 bases unmatched. Germline values: CDR1 LNHDA, CDR2 SQIVND (reference sequence). The CDR3 loop spans 12 amino acids. The chain's CDR3 is CASSIGQGKAFF. CDR3 sequence (DNA): TGTGCCAGTAGTATTGGACAGGGGAAAGCTTTCTTT.